This T cell receptor (beta chain) was obtained from a study of CD8 T cells in Susac syndrome. Whole-study results and caveats: The study conceded that relatively few individuals underwent its TCR sequencing and HLA analysis.

RNA was extracted with the RNeasy kit, and a quantity of 0.5 to 1 ug was reverse transcribed using random hexamers. The CDR3 of TCR beta was amplified by immunoSEQ multiplex PCR across 54 Vbeta and 13 Jbeta. TCRdb ran MiXCR on the immunoSEQ multiplex PCR reads and lists one entry per CDR3 protein. The data contain 90,000 to 150,000 distinct CDR3 sequences, just under 95% of them singletons. The CDR3 is 13 amino acids. Germline lookup yields CDR1 SGHAT and CDR2 FQNNGV. V was trimmed by 2 bases and J by 7 bases, leaving 9 bases between them. This clonotype has only a few counts. Its target is unknown. Negative isolation yielded CD8+ and CD4+ T cells; FACS enriched TEMRA cells.

This TCR came from a human donor with multiple sclerosis. The sequenced sample consisted of CD4+ T cells from PBMCs. The genes are TRBV11-2 and TRBJ2-1; D is perhaps TRBD1 (6 bases). CDR3: CASSLQGGNEQFF. CDR3 nucleotides: TGTGCCAGCAGCTTACAAGGGGGTAATGAGCAGTTCTTC.